Listed below are T cell receptor beta chains from one sample, sequenced in a study of blood T cell repertoires in COVID-19. Using immunoSEQ multiplex PCR, the repertoire was profiled, and TCRdb retains in-frame clones only, with some absent. The table lists 75,000 to 95,000 clones, 88% of them singletons. Input material: peripheral blood. These receptors all come from a human donor in a cohort sampled during active COVID-19. Each CDR3 is given with its conserved first and last residue. A D gene is named only where the DNA matches it firmly. Size tells how often a clone was seen (once, few, many) or the class of an expanded clone, and some rows leave it out.

clone size: .
V gene: TRBV7-2
D gene: .
J gene: TRBJ1-2
CDR3 DNA: TGTGCCAGCAGCGCGCAGGTTGACTATGGCTACACCTTC
CDR3 protein: CASSAQVDYGYTF

clone size: .
V gene: TRBV10-3
D gene: .
J gene: TRBJ2-7
CDR3 DNA: TGTGCCATCAGTGACTCAGGGTTGTACGAGCAGTACTTC
CDR3 protein: CAISDSGLYEQYF

clone size: .
V gene: TRBV19
D gene: .
J gene: TRBJ2-1
CDR3 DNA: TGTGCCAGTAGGACCACCGGGAACAGGGTATTCGATGAGCAGTTCTTC
CDR3 protein: CASRTTGNRVFDEQFF

clone size: .
V gene: TRBV5-4
D gene: TRBD2
J gene: TRBJ2-7
CDR3 DNA: TGTGCCAGCAGCTTGGTAGCGGGAGGATTCCACGAGCAGTACTTC
CDR3 protein: CASSLVAGGFHEQYF

clone size: .
V gene: TRBV7-9
D gene: .
J gene: TRBJ2-5
CDR3 DNA: TGTGCCAGCAGCACCATTTTGGGGTCGGGGAAAGAGACCCAGTACTTC
CDR3 protein: CASSTILGSGKETQYF

clone size: .
V gene: TRBV19
D gene: TRBD1
J gene: TRBJ1-1
CDR3 DNA: TGTGCCAGTAGTATTCCCCGCACAGGGGCAAGCACTGAAGCTTTCTTT
CDR3 protein: CASSIPRTGASTEAFF

clone size: .
V gene: TRBV4-2
D gene: .
J gene: TRBJ1-3
CDR3 DNA: TGTGCCAGCAGCCAAGAAGGTGGGGCAGGGGTCCATGGAAACACCATATATTTT
CDR3 protein: CASSQEGGAGVHGNTIYF

clone size: .
V gene: TRBV28
D gene: .
J gene: TRBJ1-2
CDR3 DNA: TGTGCCAGCACTACCCAGTGGGGCGATTATGGCTACACCTTC
CDR3 protein: CASTTQWGDYGYTF

clone size: .
V gene: TRBV2
D gene: TRBD1
J gene: TRBJ1-4
CDR3 DNA: TGTGCCAGCAGCCCCGCCCGGGACAGAAGAGAAAAACTGTTTTTT
CDR3 protein: CASSPARDRREKLFF

clone size: few
V gene: TRBV7-2
D gene: .
J gene: TRBJ1-2
CDR3 DNA: TGTGCCAGCAGCGCTAGCAGTGGCTATGGCTACACCTTC
CDR3 protein: CASSASSGYGYTF

clone size: few
V gene: TRBV19
D gene: .
J gene: TRBJ1-3
CDR3 DNA: TGTGCCAGTAGTACCGGGTACTCTGGAAACACCATATATTTT
CDR3 protein: CASSTGYSGNTIYF

clone size: few
V gene: TRBV28
D gene: .
J gene: TRBJ2-1
CDR3 DNA: TGTGCCAGCACCCCATTGGTCCGCGTTTCCTACAATGAGCAGTTCTTC
CDR3 protein: CASTPLVRVSYNEQFF

clone size: few
V gene: TRBV7-9
D gene: TRBD2
J gene: TRBJ2-5
CDR3 DNA: TGTGCCAGCAGCCCCTCCTCAGCGGGGGAGACCCAGTACTTC
CDR3 protein: CASSPSSAGETQYF

clone size: .
V gene: TRBV3-1/TRBV3-2
D gene: TRBD2
J gene: TRBJ2-1
CDR3 DNA: TGTGCCAGCAGCCCAGAGGGTACTAGCGGAGGGGGTGAGCAGTTCTTC
CDR3 protein: CASSPEGTSGGGEQFF

clone size: .
V gene: TRBV7-6
D gene: .
J gene: TRBJ2-1
CDR3 DNA: TGTGCCAGCAGCTTAGCGGGTCAGGGGCCTGAGCAGTTCTTC
CDR3 protein: CASSLAGQGPEQFF

clone size: .
V gene: TRBV19
D gene: .
J gene: TRBJ1-3
CDR3 DNA: TGTGCCAGTAGTAGATCGGACACCGAGAGAAACACCATATATTTT
CDR3 protein: CASSRSDTERNTIYF

clone size: .
V gene: TRBV3-1/TRBV3-2
D gene: TRBD1
J gene: TRBJ1-5
CDR3 DNA: TGTGCCAGCAGCCAAGGTGGACAGGCCCTAGGCAATCAGCCCCAGCATTTT
CDR3 protein: CASSQGGQALGNQPQHF

clone size: few
V gene: TRBV2
D gene: .
J gene: TRBJ1-1
CDR3 DNA: TGTGCCTGCCAGGGGATGAACACTGAAGCTTTCTTT
CDR3 protein: CACQGMNTEAFF

clone size: .
V gene: TRBV28
D gene: .
J gene: TRBJ2-3
CDR3 DNA: TGTGCCAGCAGTCCCCATAAAACGGGCACAGATACGCAGTATTTT
CDR3 protein: CASSPHKTGTDTQYF

clone size: .
V gene: TRBV5-4
D gene: .
J gene: TRBJ2-1
CDR3 DNA: TGTGCCAGCAGCTTAGCTTCAAGCAATGAGCAGTTCTTC
CDR3 protein: CASSLASSNEQFF

clone size: .
V gene: TRBV5-1
D gene: .
J gene: TRBJ1-4
CDR3 DNA: TGCGCCAGCAGCTTGGCGCCCCGCGAACGACTGTTTTTT
CDR3 protein: CASSLAPRERLFF

clone size: .
V gene: TRBV7-2
D gene: .
J gene: TRBJ1-5
CDR3 DNA: TGTGCCAGCAGCTTAAGTCTGGGAGGACTCCAGCATTTT
CDR3 protein: CASSLSLGGLQHF

clone size: .
V gene: TRBV4-1
D gene: TRBD2
J gene: TRBJ2-7
CDR3 DNA: TGCGCCAGCAGCCAAAAAGCGGGACCGAACTACGAGCAGTACTTC
CDR3 protein: CASSQKAGPNYEQYF